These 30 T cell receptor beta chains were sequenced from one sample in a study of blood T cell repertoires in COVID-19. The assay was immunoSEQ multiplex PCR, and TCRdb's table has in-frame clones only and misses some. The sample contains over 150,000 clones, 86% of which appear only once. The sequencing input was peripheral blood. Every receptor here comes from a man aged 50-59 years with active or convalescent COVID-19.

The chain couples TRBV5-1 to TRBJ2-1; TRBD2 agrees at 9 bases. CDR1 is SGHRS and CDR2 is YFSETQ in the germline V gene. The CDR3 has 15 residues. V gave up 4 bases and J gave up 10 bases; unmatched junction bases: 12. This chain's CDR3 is CASSLPGLASAEQFF. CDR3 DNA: TGCGCCAGCAGCCTCCCGGGACTAGCTTCGGCCGAGCAGTTCTTC.

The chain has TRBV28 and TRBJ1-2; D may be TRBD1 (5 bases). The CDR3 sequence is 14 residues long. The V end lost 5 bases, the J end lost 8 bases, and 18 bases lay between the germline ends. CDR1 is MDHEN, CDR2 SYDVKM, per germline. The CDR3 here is CASSGGTSFLGYTF. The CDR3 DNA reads TGTGCCAGCAGTGGAGGGACGTCCTTCCTAGGCTACACCTTC.

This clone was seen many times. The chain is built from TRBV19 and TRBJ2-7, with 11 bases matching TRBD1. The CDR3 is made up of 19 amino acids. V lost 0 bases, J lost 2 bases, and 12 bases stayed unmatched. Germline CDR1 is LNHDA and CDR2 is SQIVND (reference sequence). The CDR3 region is CASSIDVYRDRGDPYEQYF. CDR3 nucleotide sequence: TGTGCCAGTAGTATAGATGTTTACCGGGACAGGGGGGATCCCTACGAGCAGTACTTC.

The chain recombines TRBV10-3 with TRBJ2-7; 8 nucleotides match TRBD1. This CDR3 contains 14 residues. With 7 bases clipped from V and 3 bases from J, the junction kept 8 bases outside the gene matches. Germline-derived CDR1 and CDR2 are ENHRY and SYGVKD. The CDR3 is CAITPDRGSYEQYF. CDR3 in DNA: TGTGCCATCACCCCAGACAGGGGAAGCTACGAGCAGTACTTC.

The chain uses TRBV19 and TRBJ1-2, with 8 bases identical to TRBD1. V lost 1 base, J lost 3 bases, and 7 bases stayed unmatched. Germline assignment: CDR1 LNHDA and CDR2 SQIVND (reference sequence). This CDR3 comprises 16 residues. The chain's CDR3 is CASSIARTGLDYGYTF. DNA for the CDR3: TGTGCCAGTAGTATAGCCCGGACAGGGCTTGACTATGGCTACACCTTC.

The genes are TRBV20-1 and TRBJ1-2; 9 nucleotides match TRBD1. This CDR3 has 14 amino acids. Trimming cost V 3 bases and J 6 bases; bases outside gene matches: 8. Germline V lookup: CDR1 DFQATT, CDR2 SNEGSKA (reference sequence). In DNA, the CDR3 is TGCAGTGCTAGTGCCACGGGACAGGGAGATGGCTACACCTTC. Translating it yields CSASATGQGDGYTF.

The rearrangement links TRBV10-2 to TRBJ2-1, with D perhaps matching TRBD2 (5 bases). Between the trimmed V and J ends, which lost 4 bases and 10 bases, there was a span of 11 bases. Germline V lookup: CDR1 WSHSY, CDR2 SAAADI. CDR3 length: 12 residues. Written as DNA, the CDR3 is TGCGCCAGCAGTGCTAGGGAGTCCGAGCAGTTCTTC. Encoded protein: CASSARESEQFF.

The CDR3 sequence is CASSFIGYEQYF. The CDR3 DNA sequence: TGTGCCAGCAGCTTTATCGGCTACGAGCAGTACTTC. The chain couples TRBV11-3 to TRBJ2-7; no clear D. The V and J ends lost 3 bases and 3 bases respectively, with 6 bases between them. Germline V CDR1 and CDR2: SGHNT, YENEEA. The CDR3 consists of 12 residues.

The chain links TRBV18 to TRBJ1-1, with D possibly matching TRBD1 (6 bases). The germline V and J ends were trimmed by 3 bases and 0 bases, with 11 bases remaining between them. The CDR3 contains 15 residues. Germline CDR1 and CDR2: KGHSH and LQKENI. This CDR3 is CASSPGQFLNTEAFF. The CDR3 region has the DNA TGTGCCAGCTCACCCGGACAGTTTCTGAACACTGAAGCTTTCTTT.

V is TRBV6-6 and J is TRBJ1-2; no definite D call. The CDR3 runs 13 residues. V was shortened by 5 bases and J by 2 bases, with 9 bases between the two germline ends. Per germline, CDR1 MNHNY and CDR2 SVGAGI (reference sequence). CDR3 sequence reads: CASSPQVNYGYTF. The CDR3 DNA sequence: TGTGCCAGCAGTCCTCAGGTCAACTATGGCTACACCTTC.

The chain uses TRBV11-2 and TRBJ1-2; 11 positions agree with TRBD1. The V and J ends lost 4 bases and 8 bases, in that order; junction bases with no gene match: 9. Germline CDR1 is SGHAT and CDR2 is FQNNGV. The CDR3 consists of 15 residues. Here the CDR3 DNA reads TGTGCCAGCAGCTCAATTAGGGGACAGGGGGTCGGCTACACCTTC. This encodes CASSSIRGQGVGYTF.

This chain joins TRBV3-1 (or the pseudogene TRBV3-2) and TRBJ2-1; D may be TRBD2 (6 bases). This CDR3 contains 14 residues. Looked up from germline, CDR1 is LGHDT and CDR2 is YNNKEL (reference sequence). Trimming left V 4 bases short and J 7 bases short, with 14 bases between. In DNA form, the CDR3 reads TGTGCCAGCAGCCGGAGGGGTATGGGTAATGAGCAGTTCTTC. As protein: CASSRRGMGNEQFF.

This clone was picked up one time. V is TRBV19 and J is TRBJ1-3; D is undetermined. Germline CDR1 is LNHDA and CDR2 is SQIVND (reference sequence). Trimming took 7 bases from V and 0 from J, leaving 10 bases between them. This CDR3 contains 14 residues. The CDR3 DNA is TGTGCCAGTACCACCCTGAGCTCTGGAAACACCATATATTTT. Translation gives CASTTLSSGNTIYF.

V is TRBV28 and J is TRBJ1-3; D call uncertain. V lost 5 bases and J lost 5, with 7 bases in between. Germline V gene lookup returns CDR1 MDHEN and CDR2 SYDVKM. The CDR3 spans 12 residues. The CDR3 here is CASSGLRNTIYF. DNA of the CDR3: TGTGCCAGCAGTGGCCTTAGAAACACCATATATTTT.

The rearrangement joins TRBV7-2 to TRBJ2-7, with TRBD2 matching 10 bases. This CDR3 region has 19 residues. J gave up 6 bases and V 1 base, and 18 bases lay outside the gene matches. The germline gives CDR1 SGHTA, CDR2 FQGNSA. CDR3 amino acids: CASSLEGGLAGASFREQYF. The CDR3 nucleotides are TGTGCCAGCAGCTTAGAAGGTGGGCTAGCGGGGGCCTCTTTCCGCGAGCAGTACTTC.

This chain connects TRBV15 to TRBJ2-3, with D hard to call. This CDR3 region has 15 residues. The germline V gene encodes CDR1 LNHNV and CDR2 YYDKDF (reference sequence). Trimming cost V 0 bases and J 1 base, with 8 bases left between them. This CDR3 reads CATSRELPRTDTQYF. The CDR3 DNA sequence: TGTGCCACCAGCAGAGAACTCCCCCGCACAGATACGCAGTATTTT.

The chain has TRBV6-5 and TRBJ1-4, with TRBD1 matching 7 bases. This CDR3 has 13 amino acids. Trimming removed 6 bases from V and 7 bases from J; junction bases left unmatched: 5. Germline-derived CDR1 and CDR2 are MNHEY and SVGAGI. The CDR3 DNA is TGTGCCAGCAGAGACAGGGTCGGTGAAAAACTGTTTTTT. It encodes CASRDRVGEKLFF.

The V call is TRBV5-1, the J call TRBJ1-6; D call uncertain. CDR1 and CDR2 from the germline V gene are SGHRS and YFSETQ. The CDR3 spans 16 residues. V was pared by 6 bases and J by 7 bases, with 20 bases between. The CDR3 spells CASKVGVSGVNSPLHF. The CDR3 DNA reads TGCGCCAGCAAGGTCGGGGTCTCCGGGGTCAATTCACCCCTCCACTTT. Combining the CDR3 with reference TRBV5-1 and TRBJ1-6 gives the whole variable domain KAGVTQTPRYLIKTRGQQVTLSCSPISGHRSVSWYQQTPGQGLQFLFEYFSETQRNKGNFPGRFSGRQFSNSRSEMNVSTLELGDSALYLCASKVGVSGVNSPLHFGNGTRLTVT.

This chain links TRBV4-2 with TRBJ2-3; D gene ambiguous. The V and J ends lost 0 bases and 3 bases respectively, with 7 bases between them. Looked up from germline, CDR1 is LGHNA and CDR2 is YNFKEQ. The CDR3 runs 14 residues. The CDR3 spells CASSQDSHTDTQYF. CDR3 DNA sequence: TGTGCCAGCAGCCAAGATAGCCATACAGATACGCAGTATTTT.

CDR3 nucleotides: TGTGCCAGCAGTGAAGTCGCGGAGCTGCCCCAGCATTTT. This codes for CASSEVAELPQHF. The chain is built from TRBV6-1 and TRBJ1-5; D is uncertain. Trimming left V 1 base short and J 9 bases short, with 10 bases between. There are 13 residues in the CDR3. Germline-derived CDR1 and CDR2 are MNHNS and SASEGT.

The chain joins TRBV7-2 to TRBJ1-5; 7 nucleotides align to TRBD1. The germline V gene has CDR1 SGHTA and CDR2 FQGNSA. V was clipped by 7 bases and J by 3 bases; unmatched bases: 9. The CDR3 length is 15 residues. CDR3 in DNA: TGTGCCAGCATTATACCCGGGACAGTCAATCAGCCCCAGCATTTT. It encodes CASIIPGTVNQPQHF.

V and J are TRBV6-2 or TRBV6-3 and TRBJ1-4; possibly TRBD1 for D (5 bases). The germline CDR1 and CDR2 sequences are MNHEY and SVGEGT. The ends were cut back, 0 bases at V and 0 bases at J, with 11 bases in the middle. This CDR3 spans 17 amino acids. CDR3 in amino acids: CASSYSGARSTNEKLFF. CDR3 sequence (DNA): TGTGCCAGCAGTTACTCAGGGGCGAGATCAACTAATGAAAAACTGTTTTTT.

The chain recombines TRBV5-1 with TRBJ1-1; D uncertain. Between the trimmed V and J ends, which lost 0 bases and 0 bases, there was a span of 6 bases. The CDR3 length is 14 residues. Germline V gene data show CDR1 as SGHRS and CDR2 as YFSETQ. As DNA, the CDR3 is TGCGCCAGCAGCTTGGATCCAGTGAACACTGAAGCTTTCTTT. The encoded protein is CASSLDPVNTEAFF.

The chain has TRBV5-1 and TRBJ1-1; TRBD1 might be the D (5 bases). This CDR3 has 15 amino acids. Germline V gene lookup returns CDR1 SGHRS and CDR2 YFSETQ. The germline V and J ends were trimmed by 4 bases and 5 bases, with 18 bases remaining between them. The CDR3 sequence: CASSVHGGGETEAFF. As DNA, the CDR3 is TGCGCCAGCAGCGTGCACGGGGGAGGTGAGACTGAAGCTTTCTTT.

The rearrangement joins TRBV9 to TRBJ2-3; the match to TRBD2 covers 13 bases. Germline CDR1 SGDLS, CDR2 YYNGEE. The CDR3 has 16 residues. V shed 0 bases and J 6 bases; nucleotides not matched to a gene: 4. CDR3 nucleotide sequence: TGTGCCAGCAGCGTAGAGAGACTAGCGGGAGGCGATACGCAGTATTTT. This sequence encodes CASSVERLAGGDTQYF.

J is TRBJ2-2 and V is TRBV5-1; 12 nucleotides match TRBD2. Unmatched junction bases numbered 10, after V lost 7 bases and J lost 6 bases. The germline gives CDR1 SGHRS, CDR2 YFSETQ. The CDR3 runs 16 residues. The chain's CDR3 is CASHLYRLAGAGELFF. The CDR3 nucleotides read TGCGCCAGCCACTTATACCGACTAGCGGGAGCCGGGGAGCTGTTTTTT.

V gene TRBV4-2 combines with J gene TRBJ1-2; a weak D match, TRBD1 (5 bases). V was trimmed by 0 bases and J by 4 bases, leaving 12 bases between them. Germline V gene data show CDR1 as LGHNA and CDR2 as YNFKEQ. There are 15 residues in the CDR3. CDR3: CASSQDRDSPYGYTF. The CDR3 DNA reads TGTGCCAGCAGCCAAGATCGCGACAGCCCCTATGGCTACACCTTC.

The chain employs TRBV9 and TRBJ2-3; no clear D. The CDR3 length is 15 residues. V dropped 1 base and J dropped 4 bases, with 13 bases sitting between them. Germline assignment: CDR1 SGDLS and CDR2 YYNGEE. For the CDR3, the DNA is TGTGCCAGCAGCGTATTTTCCGGGTCACCAGATACGCAGTATTTT. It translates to CASSVFSGSPDTQYF.

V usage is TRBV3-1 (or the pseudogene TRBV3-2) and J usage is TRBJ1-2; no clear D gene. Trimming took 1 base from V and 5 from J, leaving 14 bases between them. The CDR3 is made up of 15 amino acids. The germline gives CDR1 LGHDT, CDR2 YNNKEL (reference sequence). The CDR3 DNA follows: TGTGCCAGCAGCCAAGGCCGGGAGCCAAATTATGGCTACACCTTC. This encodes CASSQGREPNYGYTF.

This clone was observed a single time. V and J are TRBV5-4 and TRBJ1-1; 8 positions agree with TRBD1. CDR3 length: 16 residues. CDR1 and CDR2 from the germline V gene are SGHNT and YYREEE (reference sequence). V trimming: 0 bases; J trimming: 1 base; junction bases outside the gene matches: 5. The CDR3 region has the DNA TGTGCCAGCAGCTTGGGACAGGGGAATACGAACACTGAAGCTTTCTTT. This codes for CASSLGQGNTNTEAFF.